The 27 T cell receptor beta chains reported below all come from one sample, sequenced in a study of human versus mouse CDR3 diversity and MHC coevolution. TCRdb's copy holds only in-frame clones and misses some; the assay was immunoSEQ multiplex PCR. In the table there are about 83,000 clones, roughly 90% of which are singletons. Sequencing was carried out using naive CD4+ T cells from blood. The subset is: CD45RO-negative CD62L-positive naive CD4 T cells. The receptors here all came from a person between 25 and 70 years old in good health.

This clone was counted between two and nine times. V usage is TRBV10-3 and J usage is TRBJ2-1; the D is unclear. Germline CDR1 and CDR2: ENHRY and SYGVKD. Trimming pared 2 bases from V and 5 bases from J, leaving 13 bases between. The CDR3 consists of 15 residues. As DNA, the CDR3 is TGTGCCATCAGTGAGCCTAAACCCCCCAACAATGAGCAGTTCTTC. Amino acid sequence: CAISEPKPPNNEQFF.

The chain uses TRBV29-1 and TRBJ1-2, with D perhaps TRBD1 (6 bases). The CDR3 is made up of 14 amino acids. Trimming took 4 bases from V and 3 from J, leaving 15 bases between them. The germline gives CDR1 SQVTM, CDR2 ANQGSEA. CDR3 amino acids: CSVVEGGEDYGYTF. Here the CDR3 DNA reads TGCAGCGTTGTCGAAGGGGGAGAGGACTATGGCTACACCTTC.

This clone was seen more than once but under ten times. The V gene is TRBV14, the J gene TRBJ2-7; a possible D gene is TRBD1 (6 bases). Germline loops: CDR1 SGHDN, CDR2 FVKESK. V lost 5 bases and J 6 bases, leaving 20 bases between the germline ends. This CDR3 spans 15 amino acids. In nucleotides, the CDR3 is TGTGCCAGCAGCACCCGGACAGTAGATTGGCCCGAGCAGTACTTC. It specifies CASSTRTVDWPEQYF.

This rearrangement joins TRBV18 to TRBJ2-2, with a weak D call TRBD1 (5 bases). Germline V gives CDR1 KGHSH, CDR2 LQKENI. The CDR3 consists of 16 residues. V lost 3 bases and J 4 bases, leaving 15 bases between the germline ends. The chain's CDR3 is CASSPMDMAGTGELFF. Here the CDR3 DNA reads TGTGCCAGCTCACCGATGGACATGGCTGGCACCGGGGAGCTGTTTTTT.

The V call is TRBV29-1, the J call TRBJ1-1; the D is unclear. The CDR3 is made up of 13 amino acids. Germline V gene lookup returns CDR1 SQVTM and CDR2 ANQGSEA. V was trimmed by 4 bases and J by 0 bases, leaving 9 bases between them. The CDR3 region has the DNA TGCAGCGTTGGTGGCCTTATGAACACTGAAGCTTTCTTT. This sequence encodes CSVGGLMNTEAFF.

This rearrangement joins TRBV7-3 to TRBJ2-5; 8 nucleotides align to TRBD2. The ends lost 2 bases at V and 5 bases at J; junction bases unmatched: 1. This CDR3 region has 13 residues. Germline-derived CDR1 and CDR2 are SGHTA and FQGTGA. CDR3 coding DNA: TGTGCCAGCAGCTTAGGACTAGCTGAGACCCAGTACTTC. Amino acid sequence: CASSLGLAETQYF.

This chain connects TRBV27 to TRBJ1-4; 10 nucleotides line up with TRBD1. Looked up from germline, CDR1 is MNHEY and CDR2 is SMNVEV (reference sequence). V gave up 4 bases and J gave up 5 bases; unmatched junction bases: 10. The CDR3 extends over 17 amino acids. The CDR3 here is CASSYSGTGASNEKLFF. For the CDR3, the DNA is TGTGCCAGCAGTTACTCAGGGACAGGGGCCTCCAATGAAAAACTGTTTTTT. Filled out from reference TRBV27 and TRBJ1-4, the complete variable domain reads EAQVTQNPRYLITVTGKKLTVTCSQNMNHEYMSWYRQDPGLGLRQIYYSMNVEVTDKGDVPEGYKVSRKEKRNFPLILESPSPNQTSLYFCASSYSGTGASNEKLFFGSGTQLSVL.

Comments on this clone: Different DNA sequences within this sample yield the same CDR3. The chain has TRBV7-9 and TRBJ1-1; D is ambiguous. The germline V and J ends were trimmed by 1 base and 1 base, with 7 bases remaining between them. Germline loops: CDR1 SEHNR, CDR2 FQNEAQ (reference sequence). The CDR3 is 14 residues long. CDR3 bases: TGTGCCAGCAGCTTAGGAACGGGGAACACTGAAGCTTTCTTT. Translated: CASSLGTGNTEAFF.

This chain links TRBV10-3 with TRBJ2-5; D call uncertain. Germline-derived CDR1 and CDR2 are ENHRY and SYGVKD. The V end lost 3 bases, the J end lost 5 bases, and 10 bases lay between the germline ends. The CDR3 contains 13 residues. The CDR3 here is CAISERLSETQYF. The CDR3 DNA reads as TGTGCCATCAGTGAACGACTTAGCGAGACCCAGTACTTC.

This chain connects TRBV27 to TRBJ1-5; D call uncertain. The V end was cut by 4 bases, the J end by 0 bases, with 19 bases between. Germline V CDR1 and CDR2: MNHEY, SMNVEV (reference sequence). The CDR3 covers 18 residues. The CDR3 DNA sequence: TGTGCCAGCAGTTCCCTCACTCGGACGGGGTATAGCAATCAGCCCCAGCATTTT. Residues: CASSSLTRTGYSNQPQHF.

The chain uses TRBV2 and TRBJ2-1; 8 bases are shared with TRBD1. The J segment lost 6 bases and the V segment lost 7 bases, leaving 14 bases of the junction unmatched. The germline gives CDR1 SNHLY, CDR2 FYNNEI. This CDR3 is built from 16 residues. The DNA for the CDR3 is TGTGCCAGCAATCCGGGTTTTACAGGGGGGTTCAATGAGCAGTTCTTC. Translated: CASNPGFTGGFNEQFF.

The chain recombines TRBV6-4 with TRBJ2-1; TRBD2 matches at 9 bases. CDR1 is MRHNA and CDR2 is SNTAGT in the germline V gene. V was clipped by 7 bases and J by 1 base; unmatched bases: 8. CDR3 length: 16 amino acids. The CDR3 DNA reads TGTGCCAGCAAAGAGAGCGGGAGGAAATCCTACAATGAGCAGTTCTTC. Translation gives CASKESGRKSYNEQFF.

The chain carries TRBV6-4 and TRBJ2-1; TRBD1 agrees at 8 bases. The V and J ends lost 6 bases and 7 bases, in that order; junction bases with no gene match: 8. Per the germline V gene, CDR1 is MRHNA and CDR2 is SNTAGT. The length of the CDR3 is 14 residues. The CDR3 region is CASSLDRAGNEQFF. For the CDR3, the DNA is TGTGCCAGCAGCCTGGACAGGGCTGGTAATGAGCAGTTCTTC.

The CDR3 here is CASSLPGQGHYGYTF. CDR3 sequence (DNA): TGTGCCAGTAGTCTCCCAGGACAGGGCCACTATGGCTACACCTTC. The V and J genes are TRBV19 and TRBJ1-2; 8 bases are a match to TRBD1. The CDR3 sequence is 15 residues long. Germline assignment: CDR1 LNHDA and CDR2 SQIVND (reference sequence). After removal of 5 bases from V and 3 bases from J, the junction contained 8 bases not matched to a gene. The variable domain in full, with the rest retrieved from reference TRBV19 and TRBJ1-2, is DGGITQSPKYLFRKEGQNVTLSCEQNLNHDAMYWYRQDPGQGLRLIYYSQIVNDFQKGDIAEGYSVSREKKESFPLTVTSAQKNPTAFYLCASSLPGQGHYGYTFGSGTRLTVV.

The rearrangement uses TRBV19 and TRBJ2-5; TRBD2 matches 7 bases. The CDR3 contains 15 residues. From germline, CDR1 is LNHDA and CDR2 SQIVND (reference sequence). The V segment lost 6 bases and the J segment 5 bases; nucleotides outside the gene matches: 12. CDR3 nucleotides: TGTGCCAGTAGCAAAAACGCGGCGGGGGAGGAGACCCAGTACTTC. Translating gives CASSKNAAGEETQYF. The variable domain in full, with the rest retrieved from reference TRBV19 and TRBJ2-5, is DGGITQSPKYLFRKEGQNVTLSCEQNLNHDAMYWYRQDPGQGLRLIYYSQIVNDFQKGDIAEGYSVSREKKESFPLTVTSAQKNPTAFYLCASSKNAAGEETQYFGPGTRLLVL.

About this clone itself: Other DNA variants within this sample encode the same CDR3. The rearrangement links TRBV5-1 to TRBJ2-7; D might be TRBD1 (6 bases). The V and J ends lost 2 bases and 3 bases respectively, with 9 bases between them. The CDR3 sequence is 13 residues long. Per germline, CDR1 SGHRS and CDR2 YFSETQ. CDR3 DNA: TGCGCCAGCAGCTTCGACAGGAGCTACGAGCAGTACTTC. It codes for CASSFDRSYEQYF.

J is TRBJ2-5 and V is TRBV30; 11 nucleotides match TRBD2. The CDR3 has 15 residues. Germline V gene sequence: CDR1 GTSNPN, CDR2 SVGIG (reference sequence). The J segment lost 5 bases and the V segment lost 2 bases, leaving 7 bases of the junction unmatched. The CDR3 DNA sequence: TGTGCCTGGAGTATAGCGGGAGGGAAGTTGGAGACCCAGTACTTC. Residues: CAWSIAGGKLETQYF.

The CDR3 protein is CASSLWTGSNEKLFF. The CDR3 DNA is TGTGCCAGCAGTCTATGGACAGGGTCTAATGAAAAACTGTTTTTT. The chain couples TRBV6-1 to TRBJ1-4, with 8 bases aligning to TRBD1. CDR1 and CDR2 from the germline V gene are MNHNS and SASEGT. The CDR3 has 15 amino acids. The junction had 5 bases not matched to a gene; V was cut back by 5 bases and J by 3 bases.

This clone was seen just once. The chain carries TRBV29-1 and TRBJ1-5, with a possible D match to TRBD1 (5 bases). CDR3 length: 12 residues. The germline V gene encodes CDR1 SQVTM and CDR2 ANQGSEA. The V end lost 6 bases, the J end lost 4 bases, and 10 bases lay between the germline ends. The CDR3 spells CSVGDSNQPQHF. CDR3 DNA: TGCAGCGTAGGGGATTCAAATCAGCCCCAGCATTTT.

This sequence joins TRBV7-2 and TRBJ1-4; no reliable D call. Trimming stripped 0 bases from V and 5 bases from J, with 7 bases between. Germline values: CDR1 SGHTA, CDR2 FQGNSA. This CDR3 has 14 amino acids. In nucleotides, the CDR3 is TGTGCCAGCAGCTTAGCAGGAGGAAATGAAAAACTGTTTTTT. This translates into CASSLAGGNEKLFF.

This clone occurred once. The genes are TRBV21-1 and TRBJ1-5. TRBV21-1 represents a pseudogene. The CDR3 loop spans 15 amino acids. CDR3 loop: CASSKAGGRDQPQHF. In DNA form, the CDR3 reads TGTGCCAGCAGCAAAGCGGGGGGTCGGGATCAGCCCCAGCATTTT.

The chain uses TRBV18 and TRBJ2-5; D might be TRBD2 (6 bases). The DNA end lines up better with TRBJ2-7; the J call may be wrong. The CDR3 totals 14 residues. In germline, CDR1 is KGHSH, CDR2 LQKENI. CDR3 in DNA: TGTGCCAGCTCACCACGTGGGGGGTCCTACGAGCAGTACTTC. This gives the protein CASSPRGGSYEQYF.

The genes are TRBV5-4 and TRBJ2-2; D is unclear. The germline gives CDR1 SGHNT, CDR2 YYREEE (reference sequence). Trimming shortened V by 3 bases and J by 1 base, and 10 bases separated the two germline ends. This CDR3 has 15 amino acids. CDR3 DNA: TGTGCCAGCAGCTCCCCGGCGGTGAACACCGGGGAGCTGTTTTTT. Its translation: CASSSPAVNTGELFF.

The rearrangement uses TRBV5-4 and TRBJ2-1; a weak D match, TRBD2 (5 bases). The CDR3 extends over 15 amino acids. Trimming took 0 bases from V and 10 from J, leaving 17 bases between them. Germline V gene sequence: CDR1 SGHNT, CDR2 YYREEE (reference sequence). The chain's CDR3 is CASSLETPLGEEQFF. The CDR3, as DNA: TGTGCCAGCAGCTTGGAAACACCACTAGGAGAAGAGCAGTTCTTC. The entire variable domain, with the rest obtained from reference TRBV5-4 and TRBJ2-1, is as follows: ETGVTQSPTHLIKTRGQQVTLRCSSQSGHNTVSWYQQALGQGPQFIFQYYREEENGRGNFPPRFSGLQFPNYSSELNVNALELDDSALYLCASSLETPLGEEQFFGPGTRLTVL.

The chain is built from TRBV30 and TRBJ1-2, with 7 positions matching TRBD1. This CDR3 contains 14 residues. With 2 bases clipped from V and 5 bases from J, the junction kept 8 bases outside the gene matches. Germline CDR1 and CDR2: GTSNPN and SVGIG (reference sequence). The CDR3 spells CAWSPDRGQYGYTF. CDR3 sequence (DNA): TGTGCCTGGAGTCCGGATAGGGGGCAGTATGGCTACACCTTC.

The V call is TRBV19, the J call TRBJ2-2, with TRBD2 matching 7 bases. Germline-derived CDR1 and CDR2 are LNHDA and SQIVND (reference sequence). With V trimmed by 8 bases and J by 1 base, 10 bases remained unmatched. This CDR3 is built from 16 residues. The CDR3 bases are TGTGCCAGTTTGACTCCTCGCGGGAGGAACACCGGGGAGCTGTTTTTT. It is translated as CASLTPRGRNTGELFF. Using reference TRBV19 and TRBJ2-2 for the parts outside the CDR3, the full variable domain is DGGITQSPKYLFRKEGQNVTLSCEQNLNHDAMYWYRQDPGQGLRLIYYSQIVNDFQKGDIAEGYSVSREKKESFPLTVTSAQKNPTAFYLCASLTPRGRNTGELFFGEGSRLTVL.

The V gene is TRBV15, the J gene TRBJ2-5, with D perhaps matching TRBD1 (7 bases). This CDR3 has 15 amino acids. The germline V gene has CDR1 LNHNV and CDR2 YYDKDF (reference sequence). V gave up 0 bases and J gave up 7 bases, with 15 bases separating them. This CDR3 is CATSRDAPGGSTQYF. Written as DNA, the CDR3 is TGTGCCACCAGCAGAGATGCGCCAGGGGGGTCGACCCAGTACTTC.